This TCR beta chain was recorded in a study of regulatory dendritic cells for organ transplantation. Assay: immunoSEQ multiplex PCR; the TCRdb copy retains only in-frame clones and omits some. The sample comprises approximately 22,000 clones, 85% of which are singletons, and over 0.25% rests with the top ten. The V segment lost 5 bases and the J segment 8 bases; nucleotides outside the gene matches: 12. Germline CDR1 reads LNHDA; CDR2 reads SQIVND (reference sequence). CDR3 size: 15 residues. Turning to this clone: What it binds is not known.

CFSE-labeled sorted T cells met regulatory or mature dendritic cells for four to five days. Sequences were obtained from naive CD4+ T cells from blood cultured with dendritic cells. Subset denoted: CD45RA+ naive T cells. This sequence originates from a human donor in good health. The chain combines TRBV19 with TRBJ1-1; 9 bases are a match to TRBD1. Here the CDR3 DNA reads TGTGCCAGTAGTGGGCCCGGACAGGGGCGTCCCGAAGCTTTCTTT. This gives the protein CASSGPGQGRPEAFF. The entire variable domain, with the rest obtained from reference TRBV19 and TRBJ1-1, is as follows: DGGITQSPKYLFRKEGQNVTLSCEQNLNHDAMYWYRQDPGQGLRLIYYSQIVNDFQKGDIAEGYSVSREKKESFPLTVTSAQKNPTAFYLCASSGPGQGRPEAFFGQGTRLTVV.